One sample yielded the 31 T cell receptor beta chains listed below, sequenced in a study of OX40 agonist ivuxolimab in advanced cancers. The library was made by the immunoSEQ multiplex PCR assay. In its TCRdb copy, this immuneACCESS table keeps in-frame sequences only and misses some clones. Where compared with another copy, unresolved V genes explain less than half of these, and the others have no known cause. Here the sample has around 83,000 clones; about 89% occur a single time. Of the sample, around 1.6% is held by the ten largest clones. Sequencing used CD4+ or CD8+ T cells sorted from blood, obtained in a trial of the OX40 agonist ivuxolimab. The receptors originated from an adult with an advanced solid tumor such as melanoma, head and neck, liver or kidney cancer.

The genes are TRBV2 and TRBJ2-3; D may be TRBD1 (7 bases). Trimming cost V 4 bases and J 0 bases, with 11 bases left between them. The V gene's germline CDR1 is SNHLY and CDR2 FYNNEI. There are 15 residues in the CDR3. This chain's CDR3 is CASSVQGTSTDTQYF. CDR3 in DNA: TGTGCCAGCAGTGTACAGGGGACTAGCACAGATACGCAGTATTTT. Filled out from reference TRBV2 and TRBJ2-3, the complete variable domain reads EPEVTQTPSHQVTQMGQEVILRCVPISNHLYFYWYRQILGQKVEFLVSFYNNEISEKSEIFDDQFSVERPDGSNFTLKIRSTKLEDSAMYFCASSVQGTSTDTQYFGPGTRLTVL.

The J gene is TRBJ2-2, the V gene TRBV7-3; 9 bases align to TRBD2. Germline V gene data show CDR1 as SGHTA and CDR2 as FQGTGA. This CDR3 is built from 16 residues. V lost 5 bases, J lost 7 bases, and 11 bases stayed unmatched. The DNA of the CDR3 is TGTGCCAGCAGCCCAGTAGCGGGAGCCCAGGGCGGGGAGCTGTTTTTT. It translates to CASSPVAGAQGGELFF.

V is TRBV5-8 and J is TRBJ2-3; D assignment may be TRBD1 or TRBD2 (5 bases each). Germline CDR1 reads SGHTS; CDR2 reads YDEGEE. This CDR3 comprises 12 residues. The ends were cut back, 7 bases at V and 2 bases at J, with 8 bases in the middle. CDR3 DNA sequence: TGTGCCAGCCCGGGGACCACAGATACGCAGTATTTT. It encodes CASPGTTDTQYF.

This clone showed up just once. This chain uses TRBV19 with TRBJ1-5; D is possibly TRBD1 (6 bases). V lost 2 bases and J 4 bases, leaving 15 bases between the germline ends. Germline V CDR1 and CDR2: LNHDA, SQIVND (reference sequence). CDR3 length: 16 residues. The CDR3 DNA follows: TGTGCCAGTAGTATACCCCGGGCAGGGGAGAATCAGCCCCAGCATTTT. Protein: CASSIPRAGENQPQHF.

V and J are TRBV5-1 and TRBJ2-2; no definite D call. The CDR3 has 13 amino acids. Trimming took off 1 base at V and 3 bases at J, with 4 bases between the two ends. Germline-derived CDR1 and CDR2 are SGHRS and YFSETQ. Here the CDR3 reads CASSLQDTGELFF. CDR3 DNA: TGCGCCAGCAGCTTGCAGGACACCGGGGAGCTGTTTTTT.

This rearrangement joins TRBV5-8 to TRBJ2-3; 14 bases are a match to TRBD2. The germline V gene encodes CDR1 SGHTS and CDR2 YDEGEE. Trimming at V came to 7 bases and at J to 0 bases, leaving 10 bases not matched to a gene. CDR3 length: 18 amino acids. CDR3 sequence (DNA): TGTGCCAGCCCCCGGGGACTAGCGGGAGAGACCAGCACAGATACGCAGTATTTT. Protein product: CASPRGLAGETSTDTQYF. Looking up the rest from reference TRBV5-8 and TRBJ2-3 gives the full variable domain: EAGVTQSPTHLIKTRGQQATLRCSPISGHTSVYWYQQALGLGLQFLLWYDEGEERNRGNFPPRFSGRQFPNYSSELNVNALELEDSALYLCASPRGLAGETSTDTQYFGPGTRLTVL.

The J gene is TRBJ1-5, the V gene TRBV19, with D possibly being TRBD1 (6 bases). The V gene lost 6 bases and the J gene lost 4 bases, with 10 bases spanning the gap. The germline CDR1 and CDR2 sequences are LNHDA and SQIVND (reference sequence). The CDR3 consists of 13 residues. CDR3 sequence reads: CASSLTGNQPQHF. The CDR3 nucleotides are TGTGCCAGTAGCCTCACAGGGAATCAGCCCCAGCATTTT.

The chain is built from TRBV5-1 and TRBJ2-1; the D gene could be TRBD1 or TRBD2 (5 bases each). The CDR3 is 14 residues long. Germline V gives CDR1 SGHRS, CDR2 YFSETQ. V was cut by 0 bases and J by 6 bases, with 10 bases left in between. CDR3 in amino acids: CASSLVPGSNEQFF. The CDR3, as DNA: TGCGCCAGCAGCTTGGTTCCAGGGAGCAATGAGCAGTTCTTC. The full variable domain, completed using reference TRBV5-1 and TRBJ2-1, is KAGVTQTPRYLIKTRGQQVTLSCSPISGHRSVSWYQQTPGQGLQFLFEYFSETQRNKGNFPGRFSGRQFSNSRSEMNVSTLELGDSALYLCASSLVPGSNEQFFGPGTRLTVL.

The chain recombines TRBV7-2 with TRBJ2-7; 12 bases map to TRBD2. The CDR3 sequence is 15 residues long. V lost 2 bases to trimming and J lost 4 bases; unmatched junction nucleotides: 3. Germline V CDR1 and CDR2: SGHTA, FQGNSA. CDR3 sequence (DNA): TGTGCCAGCAGCTTATGGACTAGCGGGACGTACGAGCAGTACTTC. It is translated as CASSLWTSGTYEQYF.

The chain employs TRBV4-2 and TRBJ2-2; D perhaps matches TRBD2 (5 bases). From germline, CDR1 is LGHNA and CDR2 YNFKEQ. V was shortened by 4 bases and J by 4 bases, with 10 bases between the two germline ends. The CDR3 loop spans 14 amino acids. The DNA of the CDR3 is TGTGCCAGCAGCCCAGCAGAGGGCACCGGGGAGCTGTTTTTT. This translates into CASSPAEGTGELFF.

This CDR3 reads CASSLGQPPYEQYF. CDR3 DNA sequence: TGTGCCAGCAGCCTGGGACAGCCTCCCTACGAGCAGTACTTC. This rearrangement joins TRBV7-2 to TRBJ2-7; 7 nucleotides align to TRBD1. CDR3 length equals 14 residues. J gave up 2 bases and V 5 bases, and 6 bases lay outside the gene matches. From germline, CDR1 is SGHTA and CDR2 FQGNSA.

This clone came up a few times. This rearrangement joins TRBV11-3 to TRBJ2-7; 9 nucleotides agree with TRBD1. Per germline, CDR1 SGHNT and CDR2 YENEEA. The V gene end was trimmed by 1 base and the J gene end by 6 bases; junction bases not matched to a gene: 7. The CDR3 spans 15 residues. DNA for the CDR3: TGTGCCAGCAGCTTAGCAGGGACAGGGTTCGGCGAGCAGTACTTC. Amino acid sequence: CASSLAGTGFGEQYF.

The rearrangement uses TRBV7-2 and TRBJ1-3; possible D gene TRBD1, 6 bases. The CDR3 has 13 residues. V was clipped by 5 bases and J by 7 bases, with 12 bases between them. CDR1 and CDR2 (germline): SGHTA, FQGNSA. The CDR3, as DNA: TGTGCCAGCAGCCAACAGGGTTGGAACACCATATATTTT. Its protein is CASSQQGWNTIYF. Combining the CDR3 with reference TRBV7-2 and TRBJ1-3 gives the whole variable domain GAGVSQSPSNKVTEKGKDVELRCDPISGHTALYWYRQSLGQGLEFLIYFQGNSAPDKSGLPSDRFSAERTGGSVSTLTIQRTQQEDSAVYLCASSQQGWNTIYFGEGSWLTVV.

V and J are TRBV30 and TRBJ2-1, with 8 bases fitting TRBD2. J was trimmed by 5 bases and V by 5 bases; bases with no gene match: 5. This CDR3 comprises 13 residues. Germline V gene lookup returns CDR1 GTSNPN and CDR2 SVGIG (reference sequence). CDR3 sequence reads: CAWGLAINNEQFF. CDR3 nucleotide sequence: TGTGCCTGGGGACTAGCTATTAACAATGAGCAGTTCTTC.

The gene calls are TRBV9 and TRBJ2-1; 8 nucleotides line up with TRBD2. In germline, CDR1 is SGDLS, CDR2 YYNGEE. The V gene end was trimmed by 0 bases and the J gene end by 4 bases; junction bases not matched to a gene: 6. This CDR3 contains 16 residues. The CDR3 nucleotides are TGTGCCAGCAGCGTAGCTCCAGCGGGAGCTTACAATGAGCAGTTCTTC. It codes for CASSVAPAGAYNEQFF.

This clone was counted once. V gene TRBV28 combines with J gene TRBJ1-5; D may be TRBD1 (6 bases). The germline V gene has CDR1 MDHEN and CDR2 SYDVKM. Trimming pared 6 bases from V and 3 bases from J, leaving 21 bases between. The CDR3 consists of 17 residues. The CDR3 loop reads CASRAINPGVLNQPQHF. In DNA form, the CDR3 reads TGTGCCAGCAGGGCTATCAACCCAGGGGTACTCAATCAGCCCCAGCATTTT.

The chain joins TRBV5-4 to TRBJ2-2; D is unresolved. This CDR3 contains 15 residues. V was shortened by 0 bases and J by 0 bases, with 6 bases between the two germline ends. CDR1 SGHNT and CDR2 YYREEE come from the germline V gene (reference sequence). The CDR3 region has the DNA TGTGCCAGCAGCTTGGGACGAGCGAACACCGGGGAGCTGTTTTTT. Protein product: CASSLGRANTGELFF. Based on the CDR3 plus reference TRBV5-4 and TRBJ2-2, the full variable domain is ETGVTQSPTHLIKTRGQQVTLRCSSQSGHNTVSWYQQALGQGPQFIFQYYREEENGRGNFPPRFSGLQFPNYSSELNVNALELDDSALYLCASSLGRANTGELFFGEGSRLTVL.

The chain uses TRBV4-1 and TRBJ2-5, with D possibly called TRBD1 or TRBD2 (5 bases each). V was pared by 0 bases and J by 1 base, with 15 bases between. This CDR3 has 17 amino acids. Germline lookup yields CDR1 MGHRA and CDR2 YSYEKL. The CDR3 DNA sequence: TGCGCCAGCAGCCAAGATCGGGGCTTCGTAGGCCAAGAGACCCAGTACTTC. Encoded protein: CASSQDRGFVGQETQYF.

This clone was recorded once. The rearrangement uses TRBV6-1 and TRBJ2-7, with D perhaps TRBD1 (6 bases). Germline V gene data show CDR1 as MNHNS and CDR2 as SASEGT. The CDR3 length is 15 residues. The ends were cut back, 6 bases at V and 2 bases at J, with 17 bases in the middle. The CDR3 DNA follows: TGTGCCAGCAGGACTGACAGGCCGTTCCCCTACGAGCAGTACTTC. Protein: CASRTDRPFPYEQYF.

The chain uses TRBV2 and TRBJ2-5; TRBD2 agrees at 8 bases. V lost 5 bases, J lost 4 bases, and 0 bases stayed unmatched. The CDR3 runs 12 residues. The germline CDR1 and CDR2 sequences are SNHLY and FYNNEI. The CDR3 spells CASSRGGETQYF. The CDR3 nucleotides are TGTGCCAGCAGTCGGGGGGGAGAGACCCAGTACTTC.

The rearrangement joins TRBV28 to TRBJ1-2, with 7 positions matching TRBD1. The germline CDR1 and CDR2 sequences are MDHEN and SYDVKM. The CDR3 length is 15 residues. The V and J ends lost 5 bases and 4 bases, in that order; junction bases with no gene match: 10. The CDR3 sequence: CASSTQRQGPYGYTF. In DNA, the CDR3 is TGTGCCAGCAGTACTCAAAGACAGGGTCCCTATGGCTACACCTTC.

This CDR3 is CASSREGVGGYTF. In DNA, the CDR3 is TGTGCCAGCAGCCGCGAGGGGGTAGGCGGCTACACCTTC. The chain uses TRBV7-2 and TRBJ1-2; tentative D call: TRBD1 (6 bases). V was pared by 5 bases and J by 8 bases, with 15 bases between. This CDR3 has 13 amino acids. Germline V gene data show CDR1 as SGHTA and CDR2 as FQGNSA.

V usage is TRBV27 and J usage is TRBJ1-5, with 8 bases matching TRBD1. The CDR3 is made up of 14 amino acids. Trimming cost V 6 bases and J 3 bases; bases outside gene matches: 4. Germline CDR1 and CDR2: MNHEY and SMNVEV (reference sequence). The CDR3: CASSRGLNNQPQHF. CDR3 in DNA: TGTGCCAGCAGCAGGGGGCTAAACAATCAGCCCCAGCATTTT.

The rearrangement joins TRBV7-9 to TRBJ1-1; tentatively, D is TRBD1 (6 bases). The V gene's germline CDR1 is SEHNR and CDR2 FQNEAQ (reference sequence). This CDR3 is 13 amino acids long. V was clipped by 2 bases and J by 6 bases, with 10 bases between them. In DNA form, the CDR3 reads TGTGCCAGCAGCTTATATCAGGGGCCTGAAGCTTTCTTT. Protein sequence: CASSLYQGPEAFF.

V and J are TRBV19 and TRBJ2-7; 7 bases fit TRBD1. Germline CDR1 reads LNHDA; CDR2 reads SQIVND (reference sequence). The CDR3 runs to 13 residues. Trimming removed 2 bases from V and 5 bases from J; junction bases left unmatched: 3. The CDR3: CASSIRDRDEQYF. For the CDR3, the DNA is TGTGCCAGTAGTATAAGAGACAGGGACGAGCAGTACTTC.

CDR3 residues: CSVAGTVNTGELFF. The DNA of the CDR3 is TGCAGCGTCGCAGGGACAGTGAACACCGGGGAGCTGTTTTTT. This chain links TRBV29-1 with TRBJ2-2, with TRBD1 matching over 7 bases. The CDR3 has 14 residues. V shed 6 bases, J shed 1 base, and the junction held 5 bases outside the gene matches. Germline V gene data show CDR1 as SQVTM and CDR2 as ANQGSEA.

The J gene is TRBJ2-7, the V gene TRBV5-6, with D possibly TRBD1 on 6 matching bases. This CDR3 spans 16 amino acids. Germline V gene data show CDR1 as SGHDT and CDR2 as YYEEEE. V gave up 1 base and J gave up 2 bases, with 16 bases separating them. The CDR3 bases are TGTGCCAGCAGCTTGACAGGGCTACAGAACCCCTACGAGCAGTACTTC. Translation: CASSLTGLQNPYEQYF.

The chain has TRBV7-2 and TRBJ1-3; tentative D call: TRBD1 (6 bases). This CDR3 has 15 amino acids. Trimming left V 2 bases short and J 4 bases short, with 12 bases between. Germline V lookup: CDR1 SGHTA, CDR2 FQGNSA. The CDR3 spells CASSLTGLQGNTIYF. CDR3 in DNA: TGTGCCAGCAGCTTAACAGGGTTACAAGGAAACACCATATATTTT.

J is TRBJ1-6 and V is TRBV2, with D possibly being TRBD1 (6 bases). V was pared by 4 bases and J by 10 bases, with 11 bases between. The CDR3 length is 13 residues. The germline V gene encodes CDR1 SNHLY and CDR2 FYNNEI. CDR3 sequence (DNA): TGTGCCAGCAGTGTAGGAGGGGGATCACCCCTCCACTTT. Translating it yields CASSVGGGSPLHF.

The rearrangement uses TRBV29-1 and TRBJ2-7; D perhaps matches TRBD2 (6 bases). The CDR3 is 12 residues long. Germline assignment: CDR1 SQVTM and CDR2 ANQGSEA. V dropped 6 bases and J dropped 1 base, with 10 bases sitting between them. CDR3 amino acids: CSVQRGSYEQYF. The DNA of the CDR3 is TGCAGCGTACAACGGGGGTCCTACGAGCAGTACTTC.

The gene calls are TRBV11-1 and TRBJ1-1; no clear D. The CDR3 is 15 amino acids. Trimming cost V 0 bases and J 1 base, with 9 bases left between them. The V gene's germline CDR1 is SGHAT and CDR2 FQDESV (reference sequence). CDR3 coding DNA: TGTGCCAGCAGCTTAGCGGGGTACCCGAACACTGAAGCTTTCTTT. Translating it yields CASSLAGYPNTEAFF.